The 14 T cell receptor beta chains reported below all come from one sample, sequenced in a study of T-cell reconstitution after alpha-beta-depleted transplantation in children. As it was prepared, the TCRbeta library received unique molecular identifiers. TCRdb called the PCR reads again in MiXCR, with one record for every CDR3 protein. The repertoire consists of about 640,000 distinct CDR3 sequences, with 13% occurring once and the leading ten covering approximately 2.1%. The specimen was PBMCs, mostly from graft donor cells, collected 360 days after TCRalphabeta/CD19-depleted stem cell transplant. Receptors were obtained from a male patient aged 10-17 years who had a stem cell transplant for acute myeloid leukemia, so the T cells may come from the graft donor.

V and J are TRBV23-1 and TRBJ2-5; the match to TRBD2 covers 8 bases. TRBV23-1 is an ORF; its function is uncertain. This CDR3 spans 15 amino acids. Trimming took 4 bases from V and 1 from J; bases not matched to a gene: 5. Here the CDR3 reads CASSPDSGTQETQYF. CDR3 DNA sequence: TGCGCCAGCAGTCCCGATAGCGGGACCCAAGAGACCCAGTACTTC.

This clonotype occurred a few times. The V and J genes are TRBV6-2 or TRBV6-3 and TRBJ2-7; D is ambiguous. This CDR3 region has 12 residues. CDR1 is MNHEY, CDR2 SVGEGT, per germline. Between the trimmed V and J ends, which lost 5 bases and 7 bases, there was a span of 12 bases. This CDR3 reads CASSPNIGEQYF. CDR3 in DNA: TGTGCCAGCAGTCCAAACATCGGGGAGCAGTACTTC.

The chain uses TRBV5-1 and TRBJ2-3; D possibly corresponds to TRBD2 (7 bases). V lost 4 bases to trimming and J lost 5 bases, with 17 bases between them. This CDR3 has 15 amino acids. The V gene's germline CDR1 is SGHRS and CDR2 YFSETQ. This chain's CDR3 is CASSPGPGGGDTQYF. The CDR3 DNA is TGCGCCAGCAGCCCCGGTCCGGGGGGCGGAGATACGCAGTATTTT.

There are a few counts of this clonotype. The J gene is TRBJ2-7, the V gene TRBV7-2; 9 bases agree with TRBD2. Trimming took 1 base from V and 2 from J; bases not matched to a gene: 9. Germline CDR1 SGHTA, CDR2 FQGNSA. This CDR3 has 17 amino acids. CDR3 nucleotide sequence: TGTGCCAGCAGCTTAGTGCCTCTAGCGGGGACCCCCTACGAGCAGTACTTC. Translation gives CASSLVPLAGTPYEQYF.

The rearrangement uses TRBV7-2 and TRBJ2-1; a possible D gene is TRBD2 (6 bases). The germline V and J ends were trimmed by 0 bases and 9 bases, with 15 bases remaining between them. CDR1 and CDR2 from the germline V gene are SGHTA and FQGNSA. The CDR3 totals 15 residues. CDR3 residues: CASSLARLEAGEQFF. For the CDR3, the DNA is TGTGCCAGCAGCTTAGCGCGGCTTGAAGCGGGTGAGCAGTTCTTC.

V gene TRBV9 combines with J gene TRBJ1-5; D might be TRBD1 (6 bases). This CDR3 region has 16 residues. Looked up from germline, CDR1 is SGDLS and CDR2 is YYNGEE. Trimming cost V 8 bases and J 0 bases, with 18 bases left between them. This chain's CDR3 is CARRQAISISNQPQHF. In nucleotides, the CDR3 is TGTGCCAGACGACAGGCGATAAGTATTAGCAATCAGCCCCAGCATTTT. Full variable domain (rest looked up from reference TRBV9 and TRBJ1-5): DSGVTQTPKHLITATGQRVTLRCSPRSGDLSVYWYQQSLDQGLQFLIQYYNGEERAKGNILERFSAQQFPDLHSELNLSSLELGDSALYFCARRQAISISNQPQHFGDGTRLSIL.

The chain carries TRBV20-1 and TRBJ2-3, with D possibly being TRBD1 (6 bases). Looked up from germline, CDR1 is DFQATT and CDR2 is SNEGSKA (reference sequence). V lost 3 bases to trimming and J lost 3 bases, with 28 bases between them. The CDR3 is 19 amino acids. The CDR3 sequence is CSARGALDSGDWETDTQYF. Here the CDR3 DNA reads TGCAGTGCTAGGGGGGCTCTAGACAGCGGTGATTGGGAAACAGATACGCAGTATTTT.

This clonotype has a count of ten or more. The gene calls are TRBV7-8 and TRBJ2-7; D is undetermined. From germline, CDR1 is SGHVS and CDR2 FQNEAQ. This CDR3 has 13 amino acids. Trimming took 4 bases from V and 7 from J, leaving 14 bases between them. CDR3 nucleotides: TGTGCCAGCAGCTCTCGGCGTTTGTGGGAGCAGTACTTC. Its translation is CASSSRRLWEQYF. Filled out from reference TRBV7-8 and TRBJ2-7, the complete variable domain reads GAGVSQSPRYKVAKRGQDVALRCDPISGHVSLFWYQQALGQGPEFLTYFQNEAQLDKSGLPSDRFFAERPEGSVSTLKIQRTQQEDSAVYLCASSSRRLWEQYFGPGTRLTVT.

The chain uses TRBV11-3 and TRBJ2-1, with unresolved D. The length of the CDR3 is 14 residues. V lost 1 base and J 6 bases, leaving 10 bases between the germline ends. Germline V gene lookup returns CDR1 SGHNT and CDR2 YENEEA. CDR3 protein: CASSLGVTGNEQFF. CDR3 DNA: TGTGCCAGCAGCTTAGGCGTCACGGGCAATGAGCAGTTCTTC.

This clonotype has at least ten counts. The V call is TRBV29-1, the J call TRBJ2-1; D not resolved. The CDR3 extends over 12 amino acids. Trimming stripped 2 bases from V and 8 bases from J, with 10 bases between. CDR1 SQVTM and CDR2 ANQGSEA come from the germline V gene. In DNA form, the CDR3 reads TGCAGCGTTGAAAGGCGCGACTATGAGCAGTTCTTC. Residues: CSVERRDYEQFF.

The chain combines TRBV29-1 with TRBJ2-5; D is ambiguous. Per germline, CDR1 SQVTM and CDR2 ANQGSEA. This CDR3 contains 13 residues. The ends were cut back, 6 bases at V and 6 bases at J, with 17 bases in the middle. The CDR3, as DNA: TGCAGCGTCCCTGCAGGCTCGAGTCAGACCCAGTACTTC. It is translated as CSVPAGSSQTQYF.

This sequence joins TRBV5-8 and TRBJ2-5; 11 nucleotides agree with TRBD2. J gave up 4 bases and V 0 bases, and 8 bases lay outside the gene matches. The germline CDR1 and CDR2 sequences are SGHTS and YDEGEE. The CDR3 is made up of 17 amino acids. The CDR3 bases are TGTGCCAGCAGCTTGGTACTAGCGGGAGTGGAGTCAGAGACCCAGTACTTC. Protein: CASSLVLAGVESETQYF. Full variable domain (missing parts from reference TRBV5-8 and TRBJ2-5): EAGVTQSPTHLIKTRGQQATLRCSPISGHTSVYWYQQALGLGLQFLLWYDEGEERNRGNFPPRFSGRQFPNYSSELNVNALELEDSALYLCASSLVLAGVESETQYFGPGTRLLVL.

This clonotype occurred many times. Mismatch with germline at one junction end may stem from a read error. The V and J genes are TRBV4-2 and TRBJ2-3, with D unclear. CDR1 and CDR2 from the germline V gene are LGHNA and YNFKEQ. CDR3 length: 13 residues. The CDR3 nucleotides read TGCGCCAGCAGCCAAGACCCCGGAGATACGCAGTATTTT. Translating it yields CASSQDPGDTQYF.

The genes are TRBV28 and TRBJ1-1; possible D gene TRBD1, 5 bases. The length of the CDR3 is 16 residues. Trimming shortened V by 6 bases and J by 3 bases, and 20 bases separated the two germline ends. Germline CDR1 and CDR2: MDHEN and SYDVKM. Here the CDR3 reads CASRPREGVGHTEAFF. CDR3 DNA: TGTGCCAGCAGACCCCGGGAAGGGGTGGGTCACACTGAAGCTTTCTTT.